A single sample is the source of the 3 T cell receptor beta chains below, sequenced in a study of T cell changes during pregnancy in multiple sclerosis. Sequencing used immunoSEQ multiplex PCR; TCRdb keeps in-frame clones, though not all of them. The repertoire holds some 64,000 clones, with 80% to 95% as singletons. Source: peripheral blood, taken in the second trimester of pregnancy. These receptors all come from a female donor in good health, enrolled as a control in a pregnancy study.

This clone was observed a single time. J is TRBJ2-7 and V is TRBV28; 10 positions match TRBD1. V lost 6 bases to trimming and J lost 2 bases; unmatched junction nucleotides: 4. CDR3 size: 14 residues. The V gene's germline CDR1 is MDHEN and CDR2 SYDVKM. The CDR3 nucleotides are TGTGCCAGCAGATGGACAGGGGGAACCTACGAGCAGTACTTC. It is translated as CASRWTGGTYEQYF.

This clone was detected only once. This chain connects TRBV5-1 to TRBJ1-3; D gene ambiguous. Germline CDR1 is SGHRS and CDR2 is YFSETQ. Trimming took 1 base from V and 2 from J, leaving 13 bases between them. This CDR3 is built from 16 residues. In nucleotides, the CDR3 is TGCGCCAGCAGCTTGTACCTAGGAGGTCCTGGAAACACCATATATTTT. Its protein product is CASSLYLGGPGNTIYF.

The gene calls are TRBV11-3 and TRBJ2-1; possible D gene TRBD2, 5 bases. CDR1 is SGHNT, CDR2 YENEEA, per germline. The CDR3 consists of 13 residues. Trimming removed 1 base from V and 6 bases from J, with 7 bases in between. This chain's CDR3 is CASSLGGSNEQFF. CDR3 bases: TGTGCCAGCAGCTTAGGAGGGAGCAATGAGCAGTTCTTC.